The next 18 T cell receptor beta chains were all read from a single sample in a study of blood T cells in healthy people across ages. Together with a sample-barcoded 5' primer, a J-beta primer mix was included in a second PCR lasting roughly 6 to 12 cycles. Each CDR3 protein gets one entry after TCRdb re-called the 5' RACE reads with MiXCR. The top ten hold 3.7% of the sample, which has 600,000 to 1,000,000 distinct CDR3 sequences, around 25% seen once. In addition, the sample was reused for a study of T cells of mothers and their children.

Sequenced material: blood. The source of these receptors is a boy between 10 and 17 years old in good health.

V and J are TRBV21-1 and TRBJ2-5; TRBD1, the table's D call, lacks a check against the DNA. TRBV21-1 is marked as a pseudogene. This CDR3 has 15 amino acids. In DNA form, the CDR3 reads TGTGCCAGCAGCAAAGCCCATCCGGGGGCCGAGACCCAGTACTTC. Protein sequence: CASSKAHPGAETQYF.

This clonotype was counted a few times. The chain carries TRBV6-1 and TRBJ1-1, with a tentative D call TRBD1 (5 bases). Germline CDR1 is MNHNS and CDR2 is SASEGT. The CDR3 covers 16 residues. V was shortened by 5 bases and J by 7 bases, with 23 bases between the two germline ends. The CDR3 DNA is TGTGCCAGCAGTCCCGTTTTCGGGGCAGCTTTGGGTGAAGCTTTCTTT. It codes for CASSPVFGAALGEAFF.

A note on this clonotype: A read error may account for a junction end that differs from germline. The chain links TRBV7-3 to TRBJ2-1, with D possibly being TRBD2 (5 bases). The germline V gene has CDR1 SGHTA and CDR2 FQGTGA. This CDR3 comprises 12 residues. In DNA form, the CDR3 reads TGTGCCAGCAGCTTTTCCCCGCAGAGGGAATACTTC. Translated: CASSFSPQREYF.

The genes are TRBV18 and TRBJ2-1; 8 bases fit TRBD2. Losses at the gene ends were 1 base for V and 0 bases for J; bases not matched to a gene: 2. The CDR3 length is 16 residues. In germline, CDR1 is KGHSH, CDR2 LQKENI. The CDR3 DNA reads TGTGCCAGCTCACCACAACTAGCGGCCTCCTACAATGAGCAGTTCTTC. This gives the protein CASSPQLAASYNEQFF.

This clonotype appeared many times. The chain has TRBV5-6 and TRBJ2-5; 7 bases are shared with TRBD2. The germline V gene encodes CDR1 SGHDT and CDR2 YYEEEE. Trimming cost V 0 bases and J 5 bases; bases outside gene matches: 7. CDR3 length: 15 residues. The CDR3 loop reads CASSLGLAGMETQYF. In DNA form, the CDR3 reads TGTGCCAGCAGCTTGGGACTAGCTGGTATGGAGACCCAGTACTTC.

The chain carries TRBV4-2 and TRBJ2-6, with D unclear. V lost 0 bases and J lost 0, with 12 bases in between. This CDR3 comprises 18 residues. CDR1 and CDR2 (germline): LGHNA, YNFKEQ. The CDR3 is CASSQDVPVSSGANVLTF. Here the CDR3 DNA reads TGTGCCAGCAGCCAAGATGTTCCGGTAAGCTCTGGGGCCAACGTCCTGACTTTC.

The genes are TRBV28 and TRBJ1-2, with D unresolved. V lost 6 bases and J 8 bases, leaving 13 bases between the germline ends. The CDR3 consists of 12 residues. Per the germline V gene, CDR1 is MDHEN and CDR2 is SYDVKM. The DNA of the CDR3 is TGTGCCAGCAGCAGTGCTCAAGAGGGCTACACCTTC. This codes for CASSSAQEGYTF.

This clonotype showed up just a few times. The gene calls are TRBV6-1 and TRBJ2-7; no clear D gene. V shed 4 bases and J shed 0 bases, with 13 bases lying between them. Looked up from germline, CDR1 is MNHNS and CDR2 is SASEGT. This CDR3 is built from 15 residues. The chain's CDR3 is CASSVVLTSSYEQYF. CDR3 nucleotides: TGTGCCAGCAGTGTAGTACTCACGAGCTCCTACGAGCAGTACTTC.

This clonotype was counted between two and nine times. The chain couples TRBV20-1 to TRBJ2-2, with 9 bases that match TRBD2. The junction had 9 bases not matched to a gene; V was cut back by 6 bases and J by 1 base. Looked up from germline, CDR1 is DFQATT and CDR2 is SNEGSKA (reference sequence). This CDR3 region has 16 residues. In nucleotides, the CDR3 is TGCAGTGCCCGACCGGCTAGCGGGAAGAACACCGGGGAGCTGTTTTTT. Its translation: CSARPASGKNTGELFF.

The chain combines TRBV27 with TRBJ2-1, with 7 bases aligning to TRBD1. The germline gives CDR1 MNHEY, CDR2 SMNVEV (reference sequence). The V and J ends lost 3 bases and 2 bases, in that order; junction bases with no gene match: 4. CDR3 length: 15 amino acids. CDR3 DNA sequence: TGTGCCAGCAGTTTCCAGGGACAGACCTACAATGAGCAGTTCTTC. Its translation is CASSFQGQTYNEQFF.

The rearrangement joins TRBV7-2 to TRBJ1-2, with a weak D call TRBD1 (5 bases). The germline V gene encodes CDR1 SGHTA and CDR2 FQGNSA. This CDR3 spans 15 amino acids. Trimming pared 5 bases from V and 6 bases from J, leaving 19 bases between. The CDR3 protein is CASSLSPSRDNGYTF. The CDR3 region has the DNA TGTGCCAGCAGCCTAAGCCCCAGCAGGGATAATGGCTACACCTTC.

This clonotype came up a few times. V is TRBV9 and J is TRBJ2-1; a weak D match, TRBD1 (6 bases). The V end lost 4 bases, the J end lost 5 bases, and 10 bases lay between the germline ends. From germline, CDR1 is SGDLS and CDR2 YYNGEE. The CDR3 length is 13 residues. CDR3 residues: CASSPPGDNEQFF. CDR3 bases: TGTGCCAGCAGCCCCCCAGGGGACAATGAGCAGTTCTTC.

This chain uses TRBV5-1 with TRBJ2-7, with D possibly matching TRBD1 (6 bases). Germline CDR1 reads SGHRS; CDR2 reads YFSETQ. The CDR3 totals 14 residues. The V gene lost 4 bases and the J gene lost 7 bases, with 18 bases spanning the gap. The chain's CDR3 is CASSPGYRAEEQYF. The CDR3 nucleotides read TGCGCCAGCAGCCCTGGATACAGGGCAGAGGAGCAGTACTTC. Full variable domain (missing parts from reference TRBV5-1 and TRBJ2-7): KAGVTQTPRYLIKTRGQQVTLSCSPISGHRSVSWYQQTPGQGLQFLFEYFSETQRNKGNFPGRFSGRQFSNSRSEMNVSTLELGDSALYLCASSPGYRAEEQYFGPGTRLTVT.

The rearrangement links TRBV5-8 to TRBJ1-4; 9 bases line up with TRBD1. J lost 7 bases, V lost 2 bases, and 12 bases had no gene match. Germline V gene data show CDR1 as SGHTS and CDR2 as YDEGEE. The CDR3 length is 17 residues. The DNA of the CDR3 is TGTGCCAGCAGCTTTTTACTGAGTAGGACAGGGGCTGAAAAACTGTTTTTT. Translated, it gives CASSFLLSRTGAEKLFF.

This clonotype was observed a few times. The rearrangement uses TRBV3-1 and TRBJ2-5, with D perhaps TRBD2 (5 bases). The ends were cut back, 4 bases at V and 2 bases at J, with 14 bases in the middle. The CDR3 covers 15 residues. CDR1 LGHDT and CDR2 YNNKEL come from the germline V gene (reference sequence). The CDR3 here is CASSPRGFAQETQYF. The CDR3 DNA reads as TGTGCCAGCAGCCCAAGAGGGTTCGCGCAAGAGACCCAGTACTTC.

The chain uses TRBV15 and TRBJ2-5; D not resolved. Germline CDR1 reads LNHNV; CDR2 reads YYDKDF (reference sequence). CDR3 length: 13 amino acids. V lost 1 base and J lost 2, with 5 bases in between. Here the CDR3 DNA reads TGTGCCACCAGCAGAGTACAGCAAGAGACCCAGTACTTC. Translated: CATSRVQQETQYF.

This rearrangement joins TRBV14 to TRBJ1-4, with D maybe TRBD1 (5 bases). CDR1 and CDR2 from the germline V gene are SGHDN and FVKESK. Trimming cost V 0 bases and J 4 bases, with 15 bases left between them. The CDR3 loop spans 17 amino acids. The CDR3 protein is CASSQEAPGRHNEKLFF. In nucleotides, the CDR3 is TGTGCCAGCAGCCAAGAAGCTCCGGGACGGCATAATGAAAAACTGTTTTTT.

V and J are TRBV15 and TRBJ1-1; D is ambiguous. With 0 bases removed from V and 4 bases from J, the gap between germline ends came to 12 bases. Germline lookup yields CDR1 LNHNV and CDR2 YYDKDF (reference sequence). The CDR3 length is 15 residues. In DNA form, the CDR3 reads TGTGCCACCAGCAGAGAACTCAGTTTAGCCACTGAAGCTTTCTTT. Translated: CATSRELSLATEAFF. Using reference TRBV15 and TRBJ1-1 for the parts outside the CDR3, the full variable domain is DAMVIQNPRYQVTQFGKPVTLSCSQTLNHNVMYWYQQKSSQAPKLLFHYYDKDFNNEADTPDNFQSRRPNTSFCFLDIRSPGLGDTAMYLCATSRELSLATEAFFGQGTRLTVV.